These 15 T cell receptor beta chains were all obtained from the same sample, sequenced in a study of beta chain features in type 1 diabetes. The sequenced template was cDNA made from the entire isolated RNA. Assay used: immunoSEQ multiplex PCR; TCRdb lists only in-frame clones, some missing. The table records 250,000 to 350,000 clones, around 15% of them present only once. Sequencing was carried out using central memory CD4+ T cells from blood. Receptors were obtained from a man in his thirties or forties in good health.

The chain carries TRBV2 and TRBJ1-5; 7 bases match TRBD1. CDR3 size: 15 residues. Germline-derived CDR1 and CDR2 are SNHLY and FYNNEI. Unmatched junction bases numbered 6, after V lost 2 bases and J lost 5 bases. The CDR3 is CASSERETGHQPQHF. The CDR3 DNA follows: TGTGCCAGCAGTGAAAGGGAGACAGGGCATCAGCCCCAGCATTTT.

The V call is TRBV27, the J call TRBJ2-3; 9 bases match TRBD2. This CDR3 has 15 amino acids. Germline assignment: CDR1 MNHEY and CDR2 SMNVEV (reference sequence). V shed 2 bases, J shed 5 bases, and the junction held 5 bases outside the gene matches. CDR3 region: CASSLASGAGDTQYF. For the CDR3, the DNA is TGTGCCAGCAGTTTAGCTAGCGGGGCTGGAGATACGCAGTATTTT.

This clone was detected many times. The gene calls are TRBV2 and TRBJ1-6; D possibly corresponds to TRBD1 (5 bases). The CDR3 has 12 residues. Germline V CDR1 and CDR2: SNHLY, FYNNEI. With 4 bases removed from V and 10 bases from J, the gap between germline ends came to 8 bases. For the CDR3, the DNA is TGTGCCAGCAGTGCGGGGGACTCACCCCTCCACTTT. This codes for CASSAGDSPLHF.

Concerning this clone: At the DNA level, this CDR3 is encoded by other sequences in the same sample as well. The chain recombines TRBV7-2 with TRBJ1-5; no clear D gene. This CDR3 is built from 13 residues. Germline V gives CDR1 SGHTA, CDR2 FQGNSA. With 5 bases removed from V and 0 bases from J, the gap between germline ends came to 5 bases. CDR3 in amino acids: CASSPSSNQPQHF. The CDR3, as DNA: TGTGCCAGCAGCCCCAGTAGCAATCAGCCCCAGCATTTT.

The chain couples TRBV6-6 to TRBJ1-6; D possibly corresponds to TRBD1 (6 bases). V lost 5 bases and J lost 6, with 14 bases in between. Germline loops: CDR1 MNHNY, CDR2 SVGAGI (reference sequence). The CDR3 is 15 amino acids. The CDR3 loop reads CASSESGAGNSPLHF. The CDR3 coding sequence is TGTGCCAGCAGTGAGTCGGGGGCTGGTAATTCACCCCTCCACTTT.

The V gene is TRBV7-2, the J gene TRBJ2-1, with 8 bases fitting TRBD1. V dropped 5 bases and J dropped 6; count of bases not matched to a gene: 12. Per germline, CDR1 SGHTA and CDR2 FQGNSA. The CDR3 is made up of 16 amino acids. The CDR3 coding sequence is TGTGCCAGCAGCCGAGGAGGGGTGACAGGGGTCAATGAGCAGTTCTTC. Its translation is CASSRGGVTGVNEQFF. Supplemented by reference TRBV7-2 and TRBJ2-1, the full variable domain reads GAGVSQSPSNKVTEKGKDVELRCDPISGHTALYWYRQSLGQGLEFLIYFQGNSAPDKSGLPSDRFSAERTGGSVSTLTIQRTQQEDSAVYLCASSRGGVTGVNEQFFGPGTRLTVL.

This clone has only a few counts. The rearrangement links TRBV9 to TRBJ2-2; a weak D match, TRBD2 (5 bases). This CDR3 comprises 15 residues. The germline gives CDR1 SGDLS, CDR2 YYNGEE. V lost 0 bases and J 7 bases, leaving 13 bases between the germline ends. CDR3 coding DNA: TGTGCCAGCAGCGTAGGGATTAGCGCCAACGGGGAGCTGTTTTTT. Amino acid sequence: CASSVGISANGELFF.

This clone appeared a few times. The chain has TRBV7-2 and TRBJ2-2; D is undetermined. V was cut by 2 bases and J by 8 bases, with 6 bases left in between. This CDR3 has 12 residues. The germline CDR1 and CDR2 sequences are SGHTA and FQGNSA. DNA of the CDR3: TGTGCCAGCAGCTTACGACCGGGGGAGCTGTTTTTT. This codes for CASSLRPGELFF.

The chain couples TRBV11-1 to TRBJ2-2; TRBD1 aligns across 10 bases. This CDR3 is 15 amino acids long. V gave up 8 bases and J gave up 10 bases; unmatched junction bases: 13. CDR1 is SGHAT, CDR2 FQDESV, per germline (reference sequence). The CDR3 nucleotides read TGTGCCAGCGAAGTTGGACAGGGGGATGCCGAGGAGCTGTTTTTT. Protein: CASEVGQGDAEELFF.

The genes are TRBV19 and TRBJ1-6; 7 bases map to TRBD1. The germline V gene has CDR1 LNHDA and CDR2 SQIVND (reference sequence). Losses at the gene ends were 7 bases for V and 7 bases for J; bases not matched to a gene: 10. This CDR3 is built from 15 residues. CDR3 coding DNA: TGTGCCAGTACCCTAGACAGGGCTGACAATTCACCCCTCCACTTT. This sequence encodes CASTLDRADNSPLHF.

This sequence joins TRBV10-1 and TRBJ2-7; 7 bases align to TRBD1. J lost 2 bases, V lost 11 bases, and 9 bases had no gene match. The CDR3 length is 13 residues. Germline CDR1 reads WNHNN; CDR2 reads SYGVQD (reference sequence). CDR3 sequence (DNA): TGCGCCTCCAGCCCCGGACAGGCCTACGAGCAGTACTTC. The encoded protein is CASSPGQAYEQYF.

The chain carries TRBV14 and TRBJ2-1; perhaps D is TRBD1 or TRBD2 (6 bases each). Germline assignment: CDR1 SGHDN and CDR2 FVKESK. This CDR3 comprises 17 residues. The ends were cut back, 1 base at V and 4 bases at J, with 17 bases in the middle. CDR3 residues: CASSQVISTGTYNEQFF. For the CDR3, the DNA is TGTGCCAGCAGCCAAGTAATATCAACAGGGACTTACAATGAGCAGTTCTTC.

The rearrangement uses TRBV7-8 and TRBJ2-5; D may be TRBD1 (5 bases). The germline CDR1 and CDR2 sequences are SGHVS and FQNEAQ. With 1 base removed from V and 7 bases from J, the gap between germline ends came to 10 bases. The CDR3 has 13 residues. DNA for the CDR3: TGTGCCAGCAGCTTAGTGCTGCAGGGGACCCAGTACTTC. As protein: CASSLVLQGTQYF.

This clone was counted a few times. The rearrangement joins TRBV9 to TRBJ1-1; 7 bases map to TRBD1. J was trimmed by 3 bases and V by 0 bases; bases with no gene match: 2. CDR3 size: 14 residues. Germline-derived CDR1 and CDR2 are SGDLS and YYNGEE. The CDR3 DNA reads TGTGCCAGCAGCGTAGCTACAGGGGACACTGAAGCTTTCTTT. Amino acid sequence: CASSVATGDTEAFF.

V usage is TRBV11-2 and J usage is TRBJ2-5; 9 bases match TRBD2. CDR1 SGHAT and CDR2 FQNNGV come from the germline V gene. Trimming cost V 1 base and J 4 bases; bases outside gene matches: 10. The CDR3 is 17 amino acids. The CDR3 DNA is TGTGCCAGCAGCTTAGTTCTGGGTAGCGGGAGTTTAGAGACCCAGTACTTC. Its protein is CASSLVLGSGSLETQYF. The complete variable domain, with remaining parts taken from reference TRBV11-2 and TRBJ2-5, reads EAGVAQSPRYKIIEKRQSVAFWCNPISGHATLYWYQQILGQGPKLLIQFQNNGVVDDSQLPKDRFSAERLKGVDSTLKIQPAKLEDSAVYLCASSLVLGSGSLETQYFGPGTRLLVL.